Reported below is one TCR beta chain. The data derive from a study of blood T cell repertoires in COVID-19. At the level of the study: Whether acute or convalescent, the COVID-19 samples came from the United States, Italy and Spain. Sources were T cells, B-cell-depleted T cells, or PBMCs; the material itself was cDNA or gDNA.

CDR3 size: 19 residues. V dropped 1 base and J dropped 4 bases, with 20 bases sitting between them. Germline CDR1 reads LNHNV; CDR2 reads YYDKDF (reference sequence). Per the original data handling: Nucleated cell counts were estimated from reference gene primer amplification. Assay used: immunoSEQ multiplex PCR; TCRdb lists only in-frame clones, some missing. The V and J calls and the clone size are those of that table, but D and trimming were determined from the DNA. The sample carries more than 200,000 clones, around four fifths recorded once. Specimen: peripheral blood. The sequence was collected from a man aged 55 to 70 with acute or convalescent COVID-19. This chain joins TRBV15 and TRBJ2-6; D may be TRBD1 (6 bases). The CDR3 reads CATSRVIGQTKRGANVLTF. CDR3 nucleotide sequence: TGTGCCACCAGCAGAGTCATCGGACAGACCAAACGCGGGGCCAACGTCCTGACTTTC.